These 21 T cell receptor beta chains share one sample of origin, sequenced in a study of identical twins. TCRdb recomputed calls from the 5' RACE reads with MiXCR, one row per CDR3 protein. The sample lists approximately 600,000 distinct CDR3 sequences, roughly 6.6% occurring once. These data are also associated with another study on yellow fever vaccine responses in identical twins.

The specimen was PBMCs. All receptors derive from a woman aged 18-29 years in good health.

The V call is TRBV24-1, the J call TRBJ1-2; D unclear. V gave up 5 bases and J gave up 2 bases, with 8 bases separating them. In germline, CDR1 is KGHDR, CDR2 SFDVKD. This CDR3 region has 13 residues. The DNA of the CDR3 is TGTGCCACCAGTGGTACCGGGAACTATGGCTACACCTTC. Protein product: CATSGTGNYGYTF.

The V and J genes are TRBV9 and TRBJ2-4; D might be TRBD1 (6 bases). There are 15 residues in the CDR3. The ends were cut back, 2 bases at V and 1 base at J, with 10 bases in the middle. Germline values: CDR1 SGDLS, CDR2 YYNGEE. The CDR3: CASSVSQGAKNIQYF. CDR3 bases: TGTGCCAGCAGCGTCAGTCAGGGGGCCAAAAACATTCAGTACTTC.

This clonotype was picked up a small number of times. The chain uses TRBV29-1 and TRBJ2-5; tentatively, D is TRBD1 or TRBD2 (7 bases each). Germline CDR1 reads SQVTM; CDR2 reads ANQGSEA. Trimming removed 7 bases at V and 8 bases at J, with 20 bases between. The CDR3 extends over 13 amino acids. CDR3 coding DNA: TGCAGCGAGAAGCAGGGGGGGGAGGAAACCCAGTACTTC. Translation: CSEKQGGEETQYF.

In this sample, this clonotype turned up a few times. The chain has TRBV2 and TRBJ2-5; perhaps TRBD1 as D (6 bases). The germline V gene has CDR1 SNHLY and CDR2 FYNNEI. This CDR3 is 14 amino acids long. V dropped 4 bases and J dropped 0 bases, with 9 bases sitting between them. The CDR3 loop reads CASSAWDNQETQYF. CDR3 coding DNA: TGTGCCAGCAGTGCGTGGGACAACCAAGAGACCCAGTACTTC.

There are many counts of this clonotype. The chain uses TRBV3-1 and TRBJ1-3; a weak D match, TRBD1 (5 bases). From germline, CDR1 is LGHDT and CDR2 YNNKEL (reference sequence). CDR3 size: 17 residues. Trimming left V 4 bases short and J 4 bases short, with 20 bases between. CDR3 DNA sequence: TGTGCCAGCAGCCTAACATCCGGGCCCGGGGGAGGAAACACCATATATTTT. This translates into CASSLTSGPGGGNTIYF.

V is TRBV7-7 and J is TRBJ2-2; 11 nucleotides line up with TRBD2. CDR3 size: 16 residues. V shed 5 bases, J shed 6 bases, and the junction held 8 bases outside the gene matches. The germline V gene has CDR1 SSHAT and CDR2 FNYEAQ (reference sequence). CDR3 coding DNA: TGTGCCAGCAGCACGGCCCGGGGACTAGCGGCCGGGGAGCTGTTTTTT. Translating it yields CASSTARGLAAGELFF.

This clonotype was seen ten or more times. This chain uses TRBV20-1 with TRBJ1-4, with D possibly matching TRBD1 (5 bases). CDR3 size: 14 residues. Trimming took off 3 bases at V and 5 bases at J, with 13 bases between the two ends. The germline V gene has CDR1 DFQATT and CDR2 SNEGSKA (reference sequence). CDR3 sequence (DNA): TGCAGTGCTAGGTTTGGGGGAGAGAATGAAAAACTGTTTTTT. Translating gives CSARFGGENEKLFF.

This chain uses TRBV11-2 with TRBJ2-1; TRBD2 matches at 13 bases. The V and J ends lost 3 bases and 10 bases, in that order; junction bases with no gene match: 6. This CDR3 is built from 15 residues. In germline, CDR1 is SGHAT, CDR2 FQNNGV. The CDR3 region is CASSLQGLAGEEQFF. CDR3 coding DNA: TGTGCCAGCAGCTTGCAAGGACTAGCGGGGGAAGAGCAGTTCTTC.

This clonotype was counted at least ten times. Written as DNA, the CDR3 is TGTGCCAGCAGCGATACTAGCGCCTCCTACAATGAGCAGTTCTTC. The encoded protein is CASSDTSASYNEQFF. The chain employs TRBV9 and TRBJ2-1; 7 nucleotides line up with TRBD2. Trimming took 3 bases from V and 0 from J; bases not matched to a gene: 3. The CDR3 sequence is 15 residues long. From germline, CDR1 is SGDLS and CDR2 YYNGEE.

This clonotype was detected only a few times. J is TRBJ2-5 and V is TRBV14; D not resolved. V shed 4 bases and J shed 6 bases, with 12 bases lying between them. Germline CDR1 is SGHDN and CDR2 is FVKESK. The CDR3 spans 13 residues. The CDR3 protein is CASSPMDVQTQYF. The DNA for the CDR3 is TGTGCCAGCAGCCCCATGGACGTGCAGACCCAGTACTTC.

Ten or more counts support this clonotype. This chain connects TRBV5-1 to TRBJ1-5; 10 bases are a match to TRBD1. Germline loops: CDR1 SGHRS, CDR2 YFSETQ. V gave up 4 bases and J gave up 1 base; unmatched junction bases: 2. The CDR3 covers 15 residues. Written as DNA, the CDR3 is TGCGCCAGCAGCATGACAGGGGGCAGCAATCAGCCCCAGCATTTT. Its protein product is CASSMTGGSNQPQHF.

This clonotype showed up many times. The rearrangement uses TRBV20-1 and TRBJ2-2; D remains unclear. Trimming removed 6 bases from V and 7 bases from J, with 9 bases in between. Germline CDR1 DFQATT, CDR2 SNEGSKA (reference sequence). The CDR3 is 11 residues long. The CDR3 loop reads CSARLRGELFF. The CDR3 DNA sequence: TGCAGTGCCCGCCTCCGCGGGGAGCTGTTTTTT.

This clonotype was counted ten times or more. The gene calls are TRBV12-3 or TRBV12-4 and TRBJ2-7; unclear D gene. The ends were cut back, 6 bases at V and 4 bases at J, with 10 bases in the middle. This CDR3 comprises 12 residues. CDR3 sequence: CASSFGDYEQYF. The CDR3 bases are TGTGCCAGCAGCTTCGGAGATTACGAGCAGTACTTC.

The CDR3: CASSIPNRADTGELFF. The CDR3 bases are TGTGCCAGCAGCATCCCGAACAGGGCGGACACCGGGGAGCTGTTTTTT. J is TRBJ2-2 and V is TRBV5-5, with D tentatively TRBD1 (6 bases). The CDR3 totals 16 residues. Germline lookup yields CDR1 SGHKS and CDR2 YYEKEE (reference sequence). V was pared by 4 bases and J by 3 bases, with 16 bases between.

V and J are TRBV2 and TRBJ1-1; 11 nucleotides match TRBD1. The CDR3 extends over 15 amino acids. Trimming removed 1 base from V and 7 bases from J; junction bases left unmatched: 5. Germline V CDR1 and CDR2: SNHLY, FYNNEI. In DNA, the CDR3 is TGTGCCAGCAGTGAAGGGACAGGGGGCTCAGGTGAAGCTTTCTTT. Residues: CASSEGTGGSGEAFF.

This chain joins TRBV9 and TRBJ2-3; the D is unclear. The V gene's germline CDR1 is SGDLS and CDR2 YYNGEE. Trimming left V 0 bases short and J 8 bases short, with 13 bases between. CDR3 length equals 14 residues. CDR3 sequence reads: CASSVGLNNRTQYF. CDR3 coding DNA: TGTGCCAGCAGCGTAGGACTCAACAATCGTACGCAGTATTTT.

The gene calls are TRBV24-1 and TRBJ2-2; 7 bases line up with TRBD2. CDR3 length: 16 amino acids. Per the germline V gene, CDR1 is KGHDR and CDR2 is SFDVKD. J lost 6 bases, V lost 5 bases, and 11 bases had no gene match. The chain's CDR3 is CATSALDNRGAGELFF. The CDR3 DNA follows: TGTGCCACCAGTGCCCTGGACAACCGGGGGGCCGGGGAGCTGTTTTTT.

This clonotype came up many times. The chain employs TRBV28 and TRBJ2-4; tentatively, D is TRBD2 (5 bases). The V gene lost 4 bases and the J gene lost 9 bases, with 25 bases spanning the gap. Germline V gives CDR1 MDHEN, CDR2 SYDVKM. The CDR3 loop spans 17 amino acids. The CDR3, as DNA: TGTGCCAGCAGTTCCGCGTCCCGGGTCGTGGAGGCATTCATTCAGTACTTC. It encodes CASSSASRVVEAFIQYF.

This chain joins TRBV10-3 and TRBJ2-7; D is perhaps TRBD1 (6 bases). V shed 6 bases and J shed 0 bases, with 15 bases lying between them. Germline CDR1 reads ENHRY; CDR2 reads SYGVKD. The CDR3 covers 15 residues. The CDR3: CAISPTGTSSYEQYV. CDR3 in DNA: TGTGCCATCAGCCCGACAGGTACGAGCTCCTACGAGCAGTACGTC.

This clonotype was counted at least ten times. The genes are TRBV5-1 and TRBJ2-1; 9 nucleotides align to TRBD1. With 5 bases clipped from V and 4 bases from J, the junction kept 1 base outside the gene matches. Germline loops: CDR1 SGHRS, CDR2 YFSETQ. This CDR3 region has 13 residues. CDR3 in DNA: TGCGCCAGCAGACAGGGGGCATACAATGAGCAGTTCTTC. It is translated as CASRQGAYNEQFF.

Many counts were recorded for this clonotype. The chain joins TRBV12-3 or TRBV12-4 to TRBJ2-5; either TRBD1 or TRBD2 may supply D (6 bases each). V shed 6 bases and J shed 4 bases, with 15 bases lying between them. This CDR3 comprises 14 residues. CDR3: CASSLWGAGETQYF. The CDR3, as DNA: TGTGCCAGCAGCCTCTGGGGGGCCGGAGAGACCCAGTACTTC.